One sample yielded the 20 T cell receptor beta chains listed below, sequenced in a study of Graves' ophthalmopathy and Graves' hyperthyroidism. RNA transcripts yielded amplified TCR beta CDR3 regions. In the first round, RT-PCR was carried out with HTBI primers, and a multiplex PCR formed the second round. Each CDR3 protein gets one entry after TCRdb re-called the multiplex PCR reads with MiXCR. The data show some 360,000 distinct CDR3 sequences, 17% seen once. The sequencing sample was made of peripheral blood. The receptor source for this set is an adult woman with stable Graves' hyperthyroidism.

This clonotype has only a few counts. This rearrangement joins TRBV12-3 or TRBV12-4 to TRBJ2-7; D ambiguous. Deletions cut 2 bases from V and 5 bases from J, with 4 bases between. This CDR3 contains 11 residues. For the CDR3, the DNA is TGTGCCAGCAGTTTAACCCACGAGCAGTACTTC. Translation gives CASSLTHEQYF.

This sequence joins TRBV12-3 or TRBV12-4 and TRBJ2-5, with TRBD1 matching 12 bases. The CDR3 sequence is 16 residues long. With 6 bases clipped from V and 4 bases from J, the junction kept 9 bases outside the gene matches. The CDR3 DNA follows: TGTGCCAGCAGCTTGGGGGACAGGGGGCGAGGAGAGACCCAGTACTTC. It specifies CASSLGDRGRGETQYF.

At least ten counts were recorded for this clonotype. The chain joins TRBV29-1 to TRBJ2-7; D unresolved. Trimming stripped 3 bases from V and 3 bases from J, with 9 bases between. The CDR3 contains 12 residues. Per germline, CDR1 SQVTM and CDR2 ANQGSEA. In nucleotides, the CDR3 is TGCAGCGTTGATGGCGGTGACTACGAGCAGTACTTC. It is translated as CSVDGGDYEQYF.

Points on this clonotype: This sequence may be a read error, since a much larger clone differs from it by one base. The DNA for the CDR3 is TGTGCCAGCAGCGAAGTCGACAAGGCTGGAGGAAACACCATATATTTT. Its translation is CASSEVDKAGGNTIYF. This chain uses TRBV14 with TRBJ1-3; D not certain. There are 16 residues in the CDR3. Germline assignment: CDR1 SGHDN and CDR2 FVKESK. V was trimmed by 5 bases and J by 4 bases, leaving 18 bases between them.

As concerns this clonotype: This may be a read error, as it is one base from a much larger clone. This CDR3 is CSARGLAGLAKNIKYF. CDR3 DNA sequence: TGCAGTGCTAGAGGACTAGCGGGTTTAGCCAAAAACATTAAGTACTTC. The chain recombines TRBV20-1 with TRBJ2-4, with 10 bases fitting TRBD2. The CDR3 extends over 16 amino acids. Germline loops: CDR1 DFQATT, CDR2 SNEGSKA (reference sequence).

There are many counts of this clonotype. The chain carries TRBV24-1 and TRBJ2-7; TRBD2 matches 14 bases. The germline V gene encodes CDR1 KGHDR and CDR2 SFDVKD. The J segment lost 2 bases and the V segment lost 7 bases, leaving 21 bases of the junction unmatched. The CDR3 is 21 amino acids. CDR3 amino acids: CATSKEDGKLGLAGVTYEQYF. DNA for the CDR3: TGTGCCACCAGCAAAGAGGACGGGAAGCTGGGACTAGCGGGAGTCACCTACGAGCAGTACTTC.

The table lists this clonotype with a count of one. The chain recombines TRBV7-6 with TRBJ2-7; D is unresolved. Germline V gene sequence: CDR1 SGHVS, CDR2 FNYEAQ. The CDR3 spans 15 residues. Trimming removed 0 bases from V and 0 bases from J, with 9 bases in between. CDR3 protein: CASSLAHGGSYEQYF. CDR3 DNA sequence: TGTGCCAGCAGCTTAGCGCACGGCGGCTCCTACGAGCAGTACTTC.

This clonotype was detected a few times. The chain recombines TRBV18 with TRBJ1-5; TRBD1 might be the D (5 bases). This CDR3 has 15 residues. CDR1 is KGHSH, CDR2 LQKENI, per germline. The V gene lost 4 bases and the J gene lost 0 bases, with 10 bases spanning the gap. The CDR3 sequence: CASSQQDNSNQPQHF. The CDR3 DNA is TGTGCCAGCTCACAACAGGACAATAGCAATCAGCCCCAGCATTTT.

As to this clonotype: One end of the junction does not line up with germline, which may come from a read error. V gene TRBV6-2 or TRBV6-3 combines with J gene TRBJ2-7; 7 bases are shared with TRBD2. The germline V gene encodes CDR1 MNHEY and CDR2 SVGEGT. This CDR3 comprises 17 residues. The CDR3 sequence: CASSYSMTSLTSYDQYF. CDR3 nucleotides: TGTGCCAGCAGTTACTCTATGACTAGCCTAACCTCCTACGATCAGTACTTC.

CDR3 sequence: CASSLGQGAGETQYF. CDR3 DNA: TGTGCCAGCAGTTTAGGACAGGGGGCTGGAGAGACCCAGTACTTC. The chain links TRBV28 to TRBJ2-5, with 11 bases that match TRBD1. V dropped 2 bases and J dropped 4; count of bases not matched to a gene: 3. This CDR3 has 15 amino acids. Germline V gene data show CDR1 as MDHEN and CDR2 as SYDVKM.

The CDR3 nucleotides are TGTGCCAGCAGCCAAGTTCCCTGGGAGGGGGCTGTATACGAGCAGTACTTC. Protein product: CASSQVPWEGAVYEQYF. This chain joins TRBV4-2 and TRBJ2-7, with D perhaps TRBD1 or TRBD2 (7 bases each). The CDR3 sequence is 17 residues long. Deletions cut 1 base from V and 4 bases from J, with 20 bases between. CDR1 is LGHNA, CDR2 YNFKEQ, per germline.

V and J are TRBV6-5 and TRBJ2-7; D is possibly TRBD2 (5 bases). V was trimmed by 4 bases and J by 6 bases, leaving 7 bases between them. There are 11 residues in the CDR3. Germline CDR1 and CDR2: MNHEY and SVGAGI. As DNA, the CDR3 is TGTGCCAGCAGTTCTAGCCCCGAGCAGTACTTC. Residues: CASSSSPEQYF.

There are a few counts of this clonotype. Sequence at one end of the junction differs from germline and may be a read error. The CDR3 region is CASSLLGSHEQYF. CDR3 nucleotides: TGTGCCAGCAGTTTACTCGGCTCCCACGAGCAGTACTTC. The rearrangement uses TRBV27 and TRBJ2-7, with D unresolved. Germline CDR1 and CDR2: MNHEY and SMNVEV (reference sequence). This CDR3 region has 13 residues.

The V gene is TRBV5-5, the J gene TRBJ1-1; D remains ambiguous. Germline CDR1 SGHKS, CDR2 YYEKEE (reference sequence). V was clipped by 3 bases and J by 3 bases, with 12 bases between them. The CDR3 sequence is 14 residues long. The CDR3 nucleotides read TGTGCCAGCAGCTCCCCCATCTCGTACACTGAAGCTTTCTTT. It yields the protein CASSSPISYTEAFF.

The sample holds many counts of this clonotype. The chain employs TRBV12-3 or TRBV12-4 and TRBJ2-7; D gene ambiguous. V was trimmed by 3 bases and J by 5 bases, leaving 11 bases between them. This CDR3 has 13 residues. The CDR3 reads CASSFSRLDEQYF. In DNA form, the CDR3 reads TGTGCCAGCAGTTTCTCCAGACTTGACGAGCAGTACTTC.

The genes are TRBV2 and TRBJ1-2, with 7 bases aligning to TRBD1. V gave up 3 bases and J gave up 5 bases; unmatched junction bases: 3. The CDR3 spans 13 residues. Germline-derived CDR1 and CDR2 are SNHLY and FYNNEI. This CDR3 is CASSDDRVYGYTF. The CDR3 nucleotides read TGTGCCAGCAGTGATGACAGGGTTTATGGCTACACCTTC.

This clonotype was detected only a few times. J is TRBJ1-5 and V is TRBV19; D call uncertain. CDR1 and CDR2 from the germline V gene are LNHDA and SQIVND (reference sequence). This CDR3 has 19 residues. Trimming removed 5 bases from V and 0 bases from J, with 23 bases in between. The CDR3 reads CASSPDRGALAYSNQPQHF. CDR3 DNA: TGTGCCAGTAGTCCGGACCGCGGCGCCTTGGCTTATAGCAATCAGCCCCAGCATTTT. Supplemented by reference TRBV19 and TRBJ1-5, the full variable domain reads DGGITQSPKYLFRKEGQNVTLSCEQNLNHDAMYWYRQDPGQGLRLIYYSQIVNDFQKGDIAEGYSVSREKKESFPLTVTSAQKNPTAFYLCASSPDRGALAYSNQPQHFGDGTRLSIL.

Ten or more counts support this clonotype. The J gene is TRBJ1-1, the V gene TRBV28, with D maybe TRBD1 (5 bases). The germline CDR1 and CDR2 sequences are MDHEN and SYDVKM. Between the trimmed V and J ends, which lost 6 bases and 5 bases, there was a span of 19 bases. CDR3 size: 15 residues. The CDR3 nucleotides read TGTGCCAGCAGCCCAAATCGACAGTCGGGTACTGAAGCTTTCTTT. It specifies CASSPNRQSGTEAFF. Full variable domain (missing parts from reference TRBV28 and TRBJ1-1): DVKVTQSSRYLVKRTGEKVFLECVQDMDHENMFWYRQDPGLGLRLIYFSYDVKMKEKGDIPEGYSVSREKKERFSLILESASTNQTSMYLCASSPNRQSGTEAFFGQGTRLTVV.

This clonotype was seen ten or more times. The V and J genes are TRBV6-1 and TRBJ2-7; the D gene is possibly TRBD2 (6 bases). V was clipped by 6 bases and J by 2 bases, with 17 bases between them. The CDR3 spans 15 residues. Germline-derived CDR1 and CDR2 are MNHNS and SASEGT. CDR3 protein: CASSAAEGSPYEQYF. Written as DNA, the CDR3 is TGTGCCAGCAGCGCGGCGGAGGGGTCGCCCTACGAGCAGTACTTC.

The gene calls are TRBV12-3 or TRBV12-4 and TRBJ1-5; D might be TRBD1 (6 bases). V was cut by 10 bases and J by 2 bases, with 24 bases left in between. CDR3 length: 17 amino acids. The CDR3 region is CATGLGGIMVGNQPQHF. In DNA form, the CDR3 reads TGTGCCACCGGTTTAGGGGGTATAATGGTGGGCAATCAGCCCCAGCATTTT.